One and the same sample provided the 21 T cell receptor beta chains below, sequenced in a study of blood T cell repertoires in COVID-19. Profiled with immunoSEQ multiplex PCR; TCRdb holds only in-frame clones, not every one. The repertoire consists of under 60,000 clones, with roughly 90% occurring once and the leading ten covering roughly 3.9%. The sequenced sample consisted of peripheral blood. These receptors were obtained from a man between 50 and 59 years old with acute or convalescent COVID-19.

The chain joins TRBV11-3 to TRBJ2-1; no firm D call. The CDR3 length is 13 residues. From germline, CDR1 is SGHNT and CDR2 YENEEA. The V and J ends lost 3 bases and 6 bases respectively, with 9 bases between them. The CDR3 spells CASSFNYPNEQFF. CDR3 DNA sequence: TGTGCCAGCAGCTTTAACTATCCCAATGAGCAGTTCTTC.

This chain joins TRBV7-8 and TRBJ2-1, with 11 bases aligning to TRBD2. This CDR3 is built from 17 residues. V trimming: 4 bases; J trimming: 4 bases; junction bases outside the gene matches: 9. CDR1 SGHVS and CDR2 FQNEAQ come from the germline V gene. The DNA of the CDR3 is TGTGCCAGCAGCTACCCGTTGACTAGCGGGACTTACAATGAGCAGTTCTTC. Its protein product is CASSYPLTSGTYNEQFF.

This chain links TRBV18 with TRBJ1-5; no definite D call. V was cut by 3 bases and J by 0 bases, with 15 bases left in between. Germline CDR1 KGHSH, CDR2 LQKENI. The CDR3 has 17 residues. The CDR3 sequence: CASSPFETSYSNQPQHF. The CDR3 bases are TGTGCCAGCTCACCCTTCGAAACCAGTTATAGCAATCAGCCCCAGCATTTT.

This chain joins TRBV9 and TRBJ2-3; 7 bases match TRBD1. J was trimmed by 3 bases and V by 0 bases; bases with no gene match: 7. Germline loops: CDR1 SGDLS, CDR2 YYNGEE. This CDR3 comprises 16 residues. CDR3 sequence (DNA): TGTGCCAGCAGCGTAGTCCAAGGGGGCTGGACAGATACGCAGTATTTT. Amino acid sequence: CASSVVQGGWTDTQYF.

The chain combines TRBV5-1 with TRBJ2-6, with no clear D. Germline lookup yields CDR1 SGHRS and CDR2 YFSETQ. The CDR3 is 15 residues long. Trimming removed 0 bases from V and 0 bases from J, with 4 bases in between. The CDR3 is CASSLVVSGANVLTF. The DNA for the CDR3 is TGCGCCAGCAGCTTGGTAGTCTCTGGGGCCAACGTCCTGACTTTC.

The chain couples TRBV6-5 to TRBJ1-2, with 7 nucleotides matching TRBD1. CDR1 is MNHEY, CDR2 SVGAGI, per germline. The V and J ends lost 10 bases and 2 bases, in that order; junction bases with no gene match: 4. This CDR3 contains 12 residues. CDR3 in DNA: TGTGCCACCGCGACAGGGAACTATGGCTACACCTTC. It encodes CATATGNYGYTF.

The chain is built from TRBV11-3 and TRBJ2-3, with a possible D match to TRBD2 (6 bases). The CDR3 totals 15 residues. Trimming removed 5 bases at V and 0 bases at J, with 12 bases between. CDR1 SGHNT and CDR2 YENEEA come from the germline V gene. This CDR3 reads CASSPFSGSTDTQYF. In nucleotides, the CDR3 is TGTGCCAGCAGCCCTTTTAGCGGTAGCACAGATACGCAGTATTTT.

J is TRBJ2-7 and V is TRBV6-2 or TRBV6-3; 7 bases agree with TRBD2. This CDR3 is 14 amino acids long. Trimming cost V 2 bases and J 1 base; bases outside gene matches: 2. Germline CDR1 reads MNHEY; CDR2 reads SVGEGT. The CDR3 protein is CASSYPGLSYEQYF. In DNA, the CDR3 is TGTGCCAGCAGTTACCCGGGACTATCCTACGAGCAGTACTTC.

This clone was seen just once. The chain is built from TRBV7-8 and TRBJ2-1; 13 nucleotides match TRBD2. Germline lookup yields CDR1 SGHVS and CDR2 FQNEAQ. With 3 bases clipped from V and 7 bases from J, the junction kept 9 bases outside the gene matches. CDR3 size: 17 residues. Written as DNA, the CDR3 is TGTGCCAGCAGCTTTCAGATCGGGACTAGCGGGACGAATGAGCAGTTCTTC. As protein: CASSFQIGTSGTNEQFF.

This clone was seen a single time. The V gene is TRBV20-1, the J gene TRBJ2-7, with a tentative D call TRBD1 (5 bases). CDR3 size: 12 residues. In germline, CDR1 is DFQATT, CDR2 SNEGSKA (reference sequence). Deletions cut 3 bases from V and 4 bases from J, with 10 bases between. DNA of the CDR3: TGCAGTGCTAGTTGGCAGGGATACGAGCAGTACTTC. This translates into CSASWQGYEQYF.

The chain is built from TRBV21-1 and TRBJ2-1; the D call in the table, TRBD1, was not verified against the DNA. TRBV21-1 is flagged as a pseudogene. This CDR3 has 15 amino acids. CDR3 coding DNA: TGTGCCAGCAGCATCCCCGGGACAGCTTACAATGAGCAGTTCTTC. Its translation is CASSIPGTAYNEQFF.

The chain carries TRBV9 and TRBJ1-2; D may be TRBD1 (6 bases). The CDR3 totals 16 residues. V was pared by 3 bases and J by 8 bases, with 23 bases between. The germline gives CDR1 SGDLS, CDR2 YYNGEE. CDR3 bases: TGTGCCAGCAGCGGAGGTGGGAACACAGGGTTCTACGGCTACACCTTC. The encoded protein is CASSGGGNTGFYGYTF.

CDR3 coding DNA: TGCGCCAGCACTACCGGACTAGCGGGAGCGGGGGAGACCCAGTACTTC. It translates to CASTTGLAGAGETQYF. This chain links TRBV5-1 with TRBJ2-5, with 13 bases fitting TRBD2. Looked up from germline, CDR1 is SGHRS and CDR2 is YFSETQ. Trimming at V came to 6 bases and at J to 5 bases, leaving 10 bases not matched to a gene. The CDR3 has 16 residues.

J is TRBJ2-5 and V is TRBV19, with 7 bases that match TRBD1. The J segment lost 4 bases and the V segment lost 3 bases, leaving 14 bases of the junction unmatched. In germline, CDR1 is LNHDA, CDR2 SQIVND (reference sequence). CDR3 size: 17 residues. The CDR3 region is CASSMPRQGWKRETQYF. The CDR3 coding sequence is TGTGCCAGTAGTATGCCCCGACAGGGATGGAAGAGAGAGACCCAGTACTTC.

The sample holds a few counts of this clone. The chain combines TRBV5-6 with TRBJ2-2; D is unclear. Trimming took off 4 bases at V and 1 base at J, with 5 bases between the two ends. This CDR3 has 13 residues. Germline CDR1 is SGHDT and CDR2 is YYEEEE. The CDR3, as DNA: TGTGCCAGCAGCCCAGAGAACACCGGGGAGCTGTTTTTT. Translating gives CASSPENTGELFF. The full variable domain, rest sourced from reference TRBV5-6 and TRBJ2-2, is DAGVTQSPTHLIKTRGQQVTLRCSPKSGHDTVSWYQQALGQGPQFIFQYYEEEERQRGNFPDRFSGHQFPNYSSELNVNALLLGDSALYLCASSPENTGELFFGEGSRLTVL.

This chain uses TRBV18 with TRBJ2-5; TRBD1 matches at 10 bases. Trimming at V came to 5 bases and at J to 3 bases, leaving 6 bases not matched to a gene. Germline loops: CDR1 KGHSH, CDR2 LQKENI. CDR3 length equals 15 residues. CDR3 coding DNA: TGTGCCAGCTCATACGGGACAGGGGTTAAAGAGACCCAGTACTTC. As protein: CASSYGTGVKETQYF.

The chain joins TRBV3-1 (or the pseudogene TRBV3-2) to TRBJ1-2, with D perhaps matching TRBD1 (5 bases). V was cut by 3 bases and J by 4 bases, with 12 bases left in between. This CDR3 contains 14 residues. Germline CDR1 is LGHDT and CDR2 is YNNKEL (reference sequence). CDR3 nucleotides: TGTGCCAGCAGCCACCTCGGGGGGGGCTATGGCTACACCTTC. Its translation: CASSHLGGGYGYTF.

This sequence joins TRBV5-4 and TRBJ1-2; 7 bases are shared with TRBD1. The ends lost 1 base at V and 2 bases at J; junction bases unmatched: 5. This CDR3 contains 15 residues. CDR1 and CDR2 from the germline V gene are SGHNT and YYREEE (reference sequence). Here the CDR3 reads CASSLLGGQNYGYTF. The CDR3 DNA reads TGTGCCAGCAGCTTGTTAGGGGGACAGAACTATGGCTACACCTTC.

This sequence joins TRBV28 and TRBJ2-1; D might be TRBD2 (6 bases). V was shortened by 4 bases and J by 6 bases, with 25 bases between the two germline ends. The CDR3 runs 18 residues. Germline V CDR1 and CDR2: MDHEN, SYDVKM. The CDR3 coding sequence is TGTGCCAGCAGTTCCCCTAGCGTCGGACGGTGGGCAGGCAATGAGCAGTTCTTC. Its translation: CASSSPSVGRWAGNEQFF.

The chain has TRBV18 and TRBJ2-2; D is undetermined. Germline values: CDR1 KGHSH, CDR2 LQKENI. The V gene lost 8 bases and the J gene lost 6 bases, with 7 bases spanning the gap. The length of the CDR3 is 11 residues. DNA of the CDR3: TGTGCCAGCGAGGTGGCCGGGGAGCTGTTTTTT. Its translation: CASEVAGELFF.

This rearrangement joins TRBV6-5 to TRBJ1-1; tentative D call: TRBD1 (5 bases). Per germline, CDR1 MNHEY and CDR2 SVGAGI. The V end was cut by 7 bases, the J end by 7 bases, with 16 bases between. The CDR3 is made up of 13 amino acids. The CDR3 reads CASKGEVSFEAFF. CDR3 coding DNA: TGTGCCAGCAAAGGGGAAGTAAGTTTTGAAGCTTTCTTT.